This T cell receptor (beta chain) was sequenced for a study of blood T cell repertoires in COVID-19. Study-level background: Some COVID-19 samples were acute and others convalescent; all came from the United States, Italy and Spain.

Participants were aged about 18 to 95 years, lived in 20 to 30 US areas, and enrolled virtually. Cohorts were based on clinical histories the participants reported. Two negative PCRs, clearance, or symptom resolution were required of recovered Cohort 3 donors. This CDR3 is 15 amino acids long. V lost 6 bases and J lost 5; bases outside the gene matches: 8. CDR1 is SGHKS, CDR2 YYEKEE, per germline (reference sequence). Profiling relied on immunoSEQ multiplex PCR, and the TCRdb table lists in-frame clones only, not all of them. This sample has about 380,000 clones, with roughly 84% found just once. The receptor's source is a woman in her 30s who had recovered from COVID-19. Sequences were obtained from PBMCs or T cells enriched from blood (not recorded which). V gene TRBV5-5 combines with J gene TRBJ2-1; 10 bases fit TRBD2. CDR3 residues: CASIISLAGHNEQFF. The CDR3 DNA is TGTGCCAGCATCATCTCACTAGCGGGGCACAATGAGCAGTTCTTC.